Listed here are 27 T cell receptor beta chains from one sample, sequenced in a study of blood T cell repertoires in COVID-19. Method: immunoSEQ multiplex PCR; TCRdb's copy keeps in-frame clones and lacks some. The sample has about 210,000 clones; about 92% are singletons. The sample comprised peripheral blood. Source of these receptors: a man aged 25 to 40 with acute or convalescent COVID-19.

The J gene is TRBJ1-1, the V gene TRBV30; D may be TRBD1 (5 bases). This CDR3 has 12 residues. V gave up 8 bases and J gave up 5 bases, with 15 bases separating them. Germline V gene lookup returns CDR1 GTSNPN and CDR2 SVGIG (reference sequence). CDR3 amino acids: CARKTDGTEAFF. Here the CDR3 DNA reads TGTGCCAGAAAGACAGATGGGACTGAAGCTTTCTTT.

The V call is TRBV7-9, the J call TRBJ2-5; TRBD1 might be the D (6 bases). Trimming cost V 1 base and J 2 bases, with 8 bases left between them. The germline CDR1 and CDR2 sequences are SEHNR and FQNEAQ (reference sequence). The CDR3 has 14 residues. The CDR3 DNA sequence: TGTGCCAGCAGCTTAGGGGGGCTGCAAGAGACCCAGTACTTC. Translated, it gives CASSLGGLQETQYF.

The V gene is TRBV6-1, the J gene TRBJ2-1; 8 nucleotides align to TRBD2. Looked up from germline, CDR1 is MNHNS and CDR2 is SASEGT. This CDR3 is 17 amino acids long. The V gene end was trimmed by 2 bases and the J gene end by 2 bases; junction bases not matched to a gene: 8. The CDR3 is CASSESGGRPPYNEQFF. Here the CDR3 DNA reads TGTGCCAGCAGTGAATCCGGCGGGAGGCCTCCCTACAATGAGCAGTTCTTC.

This chain joins TRBV29-1 and TRBJ1-6, with 7 bases lining up with TRBD1. The CDR3 has 13 residues. Unmatched junction bases numbered 3, after V lost 4 bases and J lost 6 bases. From germline, CDR1 is SQVTM and CDR2 ANQGSEA. The CDR3 DNA reads as TGCAGCGTTGGAGGGGACAGTAATTCACCCCTCCACTTT. Protein product: CSVGGDSNSPLHF.

This sequence joins TRBV30 and TRBJ2-1; 8 bases align to TRBD2. The germline gives CDR1 GTSNPN, CDR2 SVGIG (reference sequence). The CDR3 has 12 residues. V shed 4 bases, J shed 14 bases, and the junction held 10 bases outside the gene matches. The CDR3 DNA is TGTGCCTGGATGGGCGGGGGGCCCCAAGAGTTCTTC. Translating gives CAWMGGGPQEFF.

The chain links TRBV20-1 to TRBJ1-1; a possible D gene is TRBD1 (5 bases). Germline CDR1 and CDR2: DFQATT and SNEGSKA (reference sequence). CDR3 size: 11 residues. The ends were cut back, 6 bases at V and 7 bases at J, with 12 bases in the middle. The CDR3, as DNA: TGCAGTGCCCCCGACAGCTATGAAGCTTTCTTT. Translation: CSAPDSYEAFF.

V is TRBV3-1 (or the pseudogene TRBV3-2) and J is TRBJ2-7, with 14 bases fitting TRBD2. Trimming cost V 1 base and J 5 bases; bases outside gene matches: 4. The CDR3 runs 16 residues. Germline assignment: CDR1 LGHDT and CDR2 YNNKEL (reference sequence). The CDR3 DNA is TGTGCCAGCAGCCAAGGACTAGCGGGGGGGCAGCACGAGCAGTACTTC. Translating it yields CASSQGLAGGQHEQYF.

The chain couples TRBV7-8 to TRBJ1-5; a weak D match, TRBD1 (6 bases). Trimming cost V 5 bases and J 3 bases, with 11 bases left between them. CDR1 SGHVS and CDR2 FQNEAQ come from the germline V gene. CDR3 size: 14 residues. The CDR3 DNA is TGTGCCAGCAGCCGTGGGGGCCTCAATCAGCCCCAGCATTTT. Translating it yields CASSRGGLNQPQHF. Full variable domain (remainder filled in from reference TRBV7-8 and TRBJ1-5): GAGVSQSPRYKVAKRGQDVALRCDPISGHVSLFWYQQALGQGPEFLTYFQNEAQLDKSGLPSDRFFAERPEGSVSTLKIQRTQQEDSAVYLCASSRGGLNQPQHFGDGTRLSIL.

CDR3 protein: CAISFGQKSSYNEQFF. DNA of the CDR3: TGTGCCATCAGTTTTGGACAGAAGAGCTCCTACAATGAGCAGTTCTTC. The chain combines TRBV10-3 with TRBJ2-1; possibly TRBD1 for D (6 bases). The germline V gene has CDR1 ENHRY and CDR2 SYGVKD. This CDR3 region has 16 residues. V lost 5 bases to trimming and J lost 0 bases, with 14 bases between them.

This chain connects TRBV11-2 to TRBJ2-2; 8 nucleotides line up with TRBD1. The CDR3 spans 14 residues. With 3 bases clipped from V and 6 bases from J, the junction kept 3 bases outside the gene matches. The germline CDR1 and CDR2 sequences are SGHAT and FQNNGV. The CDR3 nucleotides read TGTGCCAGCAGCTTGGACAGGGAAGCCGGGGAGCTGTTTTTT. Its protein is CASSLDREAGELFF.

This sequence joins TRBV5-6 and TRBJ2-5; unclear D gene. Trimming left V 0 bases short and J 3 bases short, with 9 bases between. The CDR3 length is 14 residues. The germline V gene has CDR1 SGHDT and CDR2 YYEEEE. CDR3 nucleotides: TGTGCCAGCAGCTTGGCAGGCAGCAAAGAGACCCAGTACTTC. Translation: CASSLAGSKETQYF.

The rearrangement joins TRBV9 to TRBJ1-2; 7 bases fit TRBD1. Germline V gene sequence: CDR1 SGDLS, CDR2 YYNGEE. With V trimmed by 0 bases and J by 0 bases, 8 bases remained unmatched. The CDR3 totals 17 residues. CDR3 sequence: CASSVDKDRPANYGYTF. The CDR3 nucleotides read TGTGCCAGCAGCGTAGATAAGGACAGGCCGGCTAACTATGGCTACACCTTC.

The V call is TRBV6-1, the J call TRBJ1-1; maybe TRBD1 (5 bases). V dropped 3 bases and J dropped 4 bases, with 15 bases sitting between them. This CDR3 contains 15 residues. The germline V gene has CDR1 MNHNS and CDR2 SASEGT. The CDR3 loop is CASSESFGGSTEAFF. In DNA form, the CDR3 reads TGTGCCAGCAGTGAGAGTTTCGGGGGAAGCACTGAAGCTTTCTTT.

The rearrangement links TRBV5-1 to TRBJ2-7, with 7 bases that match TRBD2. The V gene end was trimmed by 0 bases and the J gene end by 0 bases; junction bases not matched to a gene: 6. The germline V gene encodes CDR1 SGHRS and CDR2 YFSETQ. The CDR3 contains 16 residues. The chain's CDR3 is CASSLGLAAFSYEQYF. The CDR3 DNA follows: TGCGCCAGCAGCTTGGGGCTAGCGGCCTTCTCCTACGAGCAGTACTTC. The whole variable domain, filled in from reference TRBV5-1 and TRBJ2-7, reads KAGVTQTPRYLIKTRGQQVTLSCSPISGHRSVSWYQQTPGQGLQFLFEYFSETQRNKGNFPGRFSGRQFSNSRSEMNVSTLELGDSALYLCASSLGLAAFSYEQYFGPGTRLTVT.

This chain joins TRBV19 and TRBJ2-2; TRBD1 might be the D (6 bases). Trimming removed 5 bases from V and 5 bases from J, with 9 bases in between. Germline CDR1 LNHDA, CDR2 SQIVND (reference sequence). This CDR3 region has 13 residues. This CDR3 is CASSRDKTGELFF. CDR3 sequence (DNA): TGTGCCAGTAGTCGGGACAAAACCGGGGAGCTGTTTTTT.

This chain connects TRBV28 to TRBJ2-7, with D perhaps matching TRBD1 (5 bases). Germline CDR1 and CDR2: MDHEN and SYDVKM. This CDR3 is 14 amino acids long. V shed 1 base and J shed 4 bases, with 11 bases lying between them. The CDR3 DNA is TGTGCCAGCAGTTTATCCCTGACAGAGTACGAGCAGTACTTC. Its translation: CASSLSLTEYEQYF.

The CDR3 DNA sequence: TGCGCCAGCAGAATAGCGGGAGGGCCTACAGATACGCAGTATTTT. Translating gives CASRIAGGPTDTQYF. The rearrangement links TRBV5-1 to TRBJ2-3; 11 bases are a match to TRBD2. CDR1 and CDR2 from the germline V gene are SGHRS and YFSETQ. The CDR3 has 15 residues. J gave up 3 bases and V 5 bases, and 5 bases lay outside the gene matches.

The J gene is TRBJ2-1, the V gene TRBV3-1 (or the pseudogene TRBV3-2); weak D call: TRBD2 (7 bases). CDR1 is LGHDT, CDR2 YNNKEL, per germline (reference sequence). Deletions cut 4 bases from V and 0 bases from J, with 16 bases between. The CDR3 is made up of 17 amino acids. CDR3 residues: CASSLNSRGPSYNEQFF. The CDR3 region has the DNA TGTGCCAGCAGCCTCAATTCGCGGGGGCCCTCCTACAATGAGCAGTTCTTC.

V is TRBV20-1 and J is TRBJ1-1, with D possibly being TRBD1 (6 bases). Trimming shortened V by 8 bases and J by 4 bases, and 11 bases separated the two germline ends. This CDR3 contains 11 residues. CDR1 is DFQATT and CDR2 is SNEGSKA in the germline V gene (reference sequence). The CDR3 DNA is TGCAGTCAACAGGGACCCACTGAAGCTTTCTTT. Protein sequence: CSQQGPTEAFF.

The rearrangement uses TRBV7-9 and TRBJ2-7, with no clear D. The CDR3 spans 14 residues. Per germline, CDR1 SEHNR and CDR2 FQNEAQ (reference sequence). V was cut by 8 bases and J by 0 bases, with 14 bases left in between. The CDR3 loop reads CASGRHRNSYEQYF. Written as DNA, the CDR3 is TGTGCCAGCGGCAGACACCGGAACTCCTACGAGCAGTACTTC.

This sequence joins TRBV6-5 and TRBJ2-4, with a weak D call TRBD2 (6 bases). V was cut by 5 bases and J by 0 bases, with 11 bases left in between. Germline V gene sequence: CDR1 MNHEY, CDR2 SVGAGI. The CDR3 covers 15 residues. The CDR3 DNA reads TGTGCCAGCAGTACTCCGGGACTAGCCAAAAACATTCAGTACTTC. Translation: CASSTPGLAKNIQYF.

The chain carries TRBV6-4 and TRBJ2-7; D is perhaps TRBD1 (6 bases). The CDR3 covers 17 residues. Trimming shortened V by 2 bases and J by 5 bases, and 22 bases separated the two germline ends. Germline V gene data show CDR1 as MRHNA and CDR2 as SNTAGT. This chain's CDR3 is CASSDSRGTPSRHEQYF. The CDR3 DNA follows: TGTGCCAGCAGTGACAGCAGGGGAACCCCCTCCCGCCACGAGCAGTACTTC.

The chain combines TRBV20-1 with TRBJ2-7, with 7 bases matching TRBD2. Germline CDR1 is DFQATT and CDR2 is SNEGSKA (reference sequence). CDR3 length equals 11 residues. The J segment lost 7 bases and the V segment lost 4 bases, leaving 4 bases of the junction unmatched. CDR3 region: CSAKREGEQYF. The CDR3 DNA is TGCAGTGCTAAGCGGGAAGGGGAGCAGTACTTC.

The table lists this clone with a few counts. This chain joins TRBV19 and TRBJ1-1, with D unclear. The CDR3 totals 13 residues. V lost 5 bases, J lost 0 bases, and 7 bases lay in between. The germline gives CDR1 LNHDA, CDR2 SQIVND (reference sequence). The CDR3 region is CASSSTMNTEAFF. In nucleotides, the CDR3 is TGTGCCAGTAGTTCTACTATGAACACTGAAGCTTTCTTT.

The chain is built from TRBV7-9 and TRBJ1-6; 8 bases map to TRBD1. CDR1 is SEHNR and CDR2 is FQNEAQ in the germline V gene (reference sequence). V shed 5 bases, J shed 11 bases, and the junction held 17 bases outside the gene matches. This CDR3 has 17 amino acids. The CDR3 is CASSPYRVDRVGAPLHF. For the CDR3, the DNA is TGTGCCAGCAGCCCCTATCGAGTGGACAGGGTAGGAGCACCCCTCCACTTT.

This chain joins TRBV3-1 (or the pseudogene TRBV3-2) and TRBJ1-5; 7 bases are a match to TRBD1. Looked up from germline, CDR1 is LGHDT and CDR2 is YNNKEL (reference sequence). The CDR3 sequence is 14 residues long. The V gene end was trimmed by 3 bases and the J gene end by 3 bases; junction bases not matched to a gene: 2. CDR3 nucleotide sequence: TGTGCCAGCAGCCACGGGACAGACAATCAGCCCCAGCATTTT. It translates to CASSHGTDNQPQHF.

This rearrangement joins TRBV5-1 to TRBJ2-1; D possibly corresponds to TRBD1 (6 bases). Germline V gene data show CDR1 as SGHRS and CDR2 as YFSETQ. V lost 1 base and J 0 bases, leaving 11 bases between the germline ends. CDR3 size: 16 residues. CDR3 sequence (DNA): TGCGCCAGCAGCTTGCTACAGGGTTCCTCCTACAATGAGCAGTTCTTC. Amino acids: CASSLLQGSSYNEQFF.